These 32 T cell receptor beta chains were all obtained from the same sample, sequenced in a study of T cell responses to AZD1222 COVID-19 vaccine. Repertoires were generated with immunoSEQ multiplex PCR, while TCRdb's copy carries only in-frame clones and drops some. The sample has 140,000 to 150,000 clones; roughly nine tenths are singletons. Sequencing used peripheral blood, obtained 28 days after the second AZD1222 dose. These receptors all stem from an adult who received the AZD1222 COVID-19 vaccine.

This clone was observed a handful of times. The chain employs TRBV28 and TRBJ1-3; perhaps TRBD1 as D (6 bases). Germline V gives CDR1 MDHEN, CDR2 SYDVKM. V was clipped by 6 bases and J by 7 bases, with 22 bases between them. The CDR3 length is 16 residues. The CDR3 sequence is CASSHLSQGFLNTIYF. CDR3 sequence (DNA): TGTGCCAGCAGCCACTTATCACAGGGATTTCTGAACACCATATATTTT.

The J gene is TRBJ1-6, the V gene TRBV4-2, with D hard to call. Trimming left V 3 bases short and J 6 bases short, with 9 bases between. The CDR3 runs 14 residues. Germline lookup yields CDR1 LGHNA and CDR2 YNFKEQ. The CDR3 region is CASSHEIFNSPLHF. The CDR3 bases are TGTGCCAGCAGCCATGAAATTTTTAATTCACCCCTCCACTTT.

The rearrangement uses TRBV28 and TRBJ1-4; the D is unclear. This CDR3 region has 14 residues. Germline V CDR1 and CDR2: MDHEN, SYDVKM. V was pared by 3 bases and J by 2 bases, with 7 bases between. The DNA for the CDR3 is TGTGCCAGCAGTTTCGAAATTACTAATGAAAAACTGTTTTTT. Protein sequence: CASSFEITNEKLFF.

The chain has TRBV6-6 and TRBJ1-5; possible D gene TRBD1, 5 bases. There are 17 residues in the CDR3. The germline V and J ends were trimmed by 5 bases and 7 bases, with 24 bases remaining between them. Germline V gives CDR1 MNHNY, CDR2 SVGAGI (reference sequence). The CDR3 loop is CASSREGRRVRSQPQHF. In DNA, the CDR3 is TGTGCCAGCAGTCGAGAGGGACGGCGGGTACGATCCCAGCCCCAGCATTTT.

This clone was recorded at least ten times. The V gene is TRBV7-2, the J gene TRBJ1-3; D call uncertain. Germline lookup yields CDR1 SGHTA and CDR2 FQGNSA. Trimming stripped 4 bases from V and 9 bases from J, with 7 bases between. The CDR3 covers 11 residues. The CDR3 DNA sequence: TGTGCCAGCAGCTCTCCGGGCACCATATATTTT. This codes for CASSSPGTIYF. Together with reference TRBV7-2 and TRBJ1-3, the CDR3 gives the full variable domain: GAGVSQSPSNKVTEKGKDVELRCDPISGHTALYWYRQSLGQGLEFLIYFQGNSAPDKSGLPSDRFSAERTGGSVSTLTIQRTQQEDSAVYLCASSSPGTIYFGEGSWLTVV.

The chain couples TRBV7-2 to TRBJ2-1, with a tentative D call TRBD2 (6 bases). V lost 1 base to trimming and J lost 3 bases, with 19 bases between them. Germline V gives CDR1 SGHTA, CDR2 FQGNSA. The CDR3 has 18 amino acids. CDR3 loop: CASSLVRRAGLVYNEQFF. The CDR3 bases are TGTGCCAGCAGCTTAGTACGTCGAGCGGGCCTAGTCTACAATGAGCAGTTCTTC. The full variable domain, rest sourced from reference TRBV7-2 and TRBJ2-1, is GAGVSQSPSNKVTEKGKDVELRCDPISGHTALYWYRQSLGQGLEFLIYFQGNSAPDKSGLPSDRFSAERTGGSVSTLTIQRTQQEDSAVYLCASSLVRRAGLVYNEQFFGPGTRLTVL.

The V and J genes are TRBV6-2 or TRBV6-3 and TRBJ2-7; 9 bases line up with TRBD2. Losses at the gene ends were 3 bases for V and 6 bases for J; bases not matched to a gene: 9. The CDR3 sequence is 15 residues long. Germline V CDR1 and CDR2: MNHEY, SVGEGT. The chain's CDR3 is CASSYSGSLISEQYF. The CDR3 nucleotides are TGTGCCAGCAGTTATAGCGGGAGTTTGATCAGCGAGCAGTACTTC.

This chain uses TRBV5-1 with TRBJ2-2; D uncertain. Germline CDR1 and CDR2: SGHRS and YFSETQ. The V and J ends lost 1 base and 6 bases respectively, with 4 bases between them. This CDR3 spans 12 amino acids. DNA of the CDR3: TGCGCCAGCAGCTTGAGGTCCGGGGAGCTGTTTTTT. Translated, it gives CASSLRSGELFF.

The chain employs TRBV7-2 and TRBJ2-1, with D tentatively TRBD1 (6 bases). V lost 3 bases and J 6 bases, leaving 18 bases between the germline ends. Looked up from germline, CDR1 is SGHTA and CDR2 is FQGNSA. CDR3 length: 16 residues. The CDR3 bases are TGTGCCAGCAGCTTTCCCGGGACGAGCAGGGGCAATGAGCAGTTCTTC. Translation gives CASSFPGTSRGNEQFF.

Turning to this clone: The same CDR3 is also encoded by other DNA sequences in this sample. This chain joins TRBV10-3 and TRBJ1-5, with no clear D. Germline CDR1 reads ENHRY; CDR2 reads SYGVKD. Deletions cut 3 bases from V and 2 bases from J, with 2 bases between. The CDR3 runs 12 residues. The CDR3 nucleotides are TGTGCCATCAGTGAAGGCAATCAGCCCCAGCATTTT. Protein sequence: CAISEGNQPQHF.

This clone was detected only once. This chain links TRBV6-2 or TRBV6-3 with TRBJ2-3; no clear D. The CDR3 is 15 residues long. Germline loops: CDR1 MNHEY, CDR2 SVGEGT. V lost 6 bases, J lost 0 bases, and 13 bases lay in between. The CDR3 loop is CASSPPTTSTDTQYF. Written as DNA, the CDR3 is TGTGCCAGCAGCCCCCCTACGACTAGCACAGATACGCAGTATTTT.

The CDR3 DNA reads TGCAGTACCAACTATGGCTACACCTTC. This sequence encodes CSTNYGYTF. The V and J genes are TRBV20-1 and TRBJ1-2; D call uncertain. Germline CDR1 DFQATT, CDR2 SNEGSKA (reference sequence). Between the trimmed V and J ends, which lost 8 bases and 2 bases, there was a span of 3 bases. The CDR3 runs 9 residues.

This clone was found once. This chain connects TRBV19 to TRBJ2-1; the D gene is possibly TRBD2 (6 bases). Germline V gene lookup returns CDR1 LNHDA and CDR2 SQIVND (reference sequence). CDR3 length equals 14 residues. V lost 3 bases, J lost 8 bases, and 14 bases lay in between. The CDR3 sequence: CASSIIPGVDEQFF. The CDR3 coding sequence is TGTGCCAGTAGTATTATCCCGGGGGTAGATGAGCAGTTCTTC.

The chain joins TRBV28 to TRBJ2-3; TRBD1 aligns across 8 bases. CDR3 length equals 16 residues. Germline V gene lookup returns CDR1 MDHEN and CDR2 SYDVKM. Losses at the gene ends were 8 bases for V and 1 base for J; bases not matched to a gene: 11. The chain's CDR3 is CASRRTGFTGTDTQYF. The CDR3 DNA follows: TGTGCCAGCCGAAGGACAGGGTTCACGGGCACAGATACGCAGTATTTT.

V is TRBV10-3 and J is TRBJ1-1, with 7 bases matching TRBD1. The CDR3 consists of 12 residues. V was clipped by 10 bases and J by 5 bases; unmatched bases: 7. CDR1 is ENHRY, CDR2 SYGVKD, per germline. The CDR3 is CATSGGGTEAFF. The CDR3 coding sequence is TGTGCCACCTCAGGGGGTGGAACTGAAGCTTTCTTT.

The chain uses TRBV19 and TRBJ2-2; weak D call: TRBD1 (6 bases). Germline CDR1 LNHDA, CDR2 SQIVND (reference sequence). The CDR3 has 13 residues. Trimming shortened V by 9 bases and J by 6 bases, and 14 bases separated the two germline ends. The DNA of the CDR3 is TGTGCCAGCCTTCAGGGGATAGCCGGGGAGCTGTTTTTT. Translation: CASLQGIAGELFF.

The J gene is TRBJ2-7, the V gene TRBV5-1; D remains ambiguous. Germline CDR1 is SGHRS and CDR2 is YFSETQ. Trimming took 4 bases from V and 6 from J, leaving 11 bases between them. The CDR3 consists of 12 residues. This chain's CDR3 is CASSVEGFEQYF. DNA for the CDR3: TGCGCCAGCAGCGTGGAAGGGTTCGAGCAGTACTTC.

The rearrangement joins TRBV18 to TRBJ1-2, with a weak D call TRBD1 (5 bases). Trimming left V 2 bases short and J 7 bases short, with 8 bases between. The CDR3 loop spans 12 amino acids. Germline loops: CDR1 KGHSH, CDR2 LQKENI. DNA for the CDR3: TGTGCCAGCTCACCATACAGGAGTGGCTACACCTTC. This gives the protein CASSPYRSGYTF.

The chain has TRBV7-2 and TRBJ2-1; D is possibly TRBD1 (5 bases). Trimming shortened V by 2 bases and J by 5 bases, and 13 bases separated the two germline ends. This CDR3 is built from 15 residues. CDR1 and CDR2 from the germline V gene are SGHTA and FQGNSA. The DNA for the CDR3 is TGTGCCAGCAGCTTACTGTCGACAGTGCACAATGAGCAGTTCTTC. This translates into CASSLLSTVHNEQFF.

This chain links TRBV3-1 (or the pseudogene TRBV3-2) with TRBJ2-7; 11 bases agree with TRBD2. The J segment lost 4 bases and the V segment lost 8 bases, leaving 7 bases of the junction unmatched. Germline V gene sequence: CDR1 LGHDT, CDR2 YNNKEL (reference sequence). The CDR3 is 14 residues long. The CDR3 reads CASGGLAGGYEQYF. Written as DNA, the CDR3 is TGTGCCAGCGGGGGGCTAGCGGGAGGATACGAGCAGTACTTC.

This chain joins TRBV7-6 and TRBJ2-5; 7 nucleotides line up with TRBD1. J lost 5 bases, V lost 5 bases, and 11 bases had no gene match. Looked up from germline, CDR1 is SGHVS and CDR2 is FNYEAQ. The CDR3 extends over 15 amino acids. The CDR3 coding sequence is TGTGCCAGCAGCACAATACAGGGGTACGGGGAGACCCAGTACTTC. Translating it yields CASSTIQGYGETQYF. Filled out from reference TRBV7-6 and TRBJ2-5, the complete variable domain reads GAGVSQSPRYKVTKRGQDVALRCDPISGHVSLYWYRQALGQGPEFLTYFNYEAQQDKSGLPNDRFSAERPEGSISTLTIQRTEQRDSAMYRCASSTIQGYGETQYFGPGTRLLVL.

In DNA, the CDR3 is TGTGCTGTCGGAAGGGTTTCACCCCTCCACTTT. Its translation: CAVGRVSPLHF. The V call is TRBV30, the J call TRBJ1-6; no clear D. CDR1 and CDR2 from the germline V gene are GTSNPN and SVGIG (reference sequence). This CDR3 has 11 residues.

The chain carries TRBV25-1 and TRBJ1-1; D uncertain. Germline CDR1 MGHDK, CDR2 SYGVNS. Trimming stripped 3 bases from V and 1 base from J, with 12 bases between. This CDR3 spans 15 amino acids. CDR3 amino acids: CASSETPASNTEAFF. The CDR3 DNA reads as TGTGCCAGCAGTGAGACACCCGCTTCGAACACTGAAGCTTTCTTT.

The CDR3 is CASSLGGWSPLHF. DNA of the CDR3: TGTGCCAGCAGTTTAGGGGGTTGGTCACCCCTCCACTTT. V gene TRBV12-3 or TRBV12-4 combines with J gene TRBJ1-6; D gene unclear. This CDR3 is 13 amino acids long. V dropped 1 base and J dropped 10 bases, with 8 bases sitting between them.

This clone was observed a single time. V is TRBV7-2 and J is TRBJ2-5; 13 bases are a match to TRBD2. The ends lost 5 bases at V and 4 bases at J; junction bases unmatched: 13. The CDR3 covers 18 residues. Germline V gene sequence: CDR1 SGHTA, CDR2 FQGNSA. CDR3 in DNA: TGTGCCAGCAGCCCCCTGAGACTAGCGGGAGGCAGAGGAGAGACCCAGTACTTC. Its translation: CASSPLRLAGGRGETQYF.

This chain connects TRBV18 to TRBJ1-1, with D unresolved. The CDR3 is 14 residues long. Per germline, CDR1 KGHSH and CDR2 LQKENI. Trimming pared 0 bases from V and 5 bases from J, leaving 10 bases between. The CDR3 DNA reads as TGTGCCAGCTCACCACCGGACCGGAGAACTGAAGCTTTCTTT. Translating gives CASSPPDRRTEAFF.

The CDR3 DNA follows: TGCGCCAGCAGCGGGCGCAATGAGCAGTTCTTC. As protein: CASSGRNEQFF. The V gene is TRBV4-1, the J gene TRBJ2-1; D is unclear. Germline-derived CDR1 and CDR2 are MGHRA and YSYEKL. The V and J ends lost 5 bases and 6 bases respectively, with 5 bases between them. There are 11 residues in the CDR3.

The gene calls are TRBV28 and TRBJ2-2, with D maybe TRBD1 (5 bases). Germline CDR1 and CDR2: MDHEN and SYDVKM. The CDR3 runs to 15 residues. The germline V and J ends were trimmed by 4 bases and 7 bases, with 16 bases remaining between them. As DNA, the CDR3 is TGTGCCAGCAGTTCTAAAATCAGGGCGAGCGGGGAGCTGTTTTTT. It yields the protein CASSSKIRASGELFF. Supplemented by reference TRBV28 and TRBJ2-2, the full variable domain reads DVKVTQSSRYLVKRTGEKVFLECVQDMDHENMFWYRQDPGLGLRLIYFSYDVKMKEKGDIPEGYSVSREKKERFSLILESASTNQTSMYLCASSSKIRASGELFFGEGSRLTVL.

This chain links TRBV9 with TRBJ2-1; perhaps TRBD2 as D (5 bases). V was clipped by 1 base and J by 0 bases, with 8 bases between them. There are 15 residues in the CDR3. Germline V lookup: CDR1 SGDLS, CDR2 YYNGEE. The CDR3 is CASSVLASSYNEQFF. Here the CDR3 DNA reads TGTGCCAGCAGCGTATTAGCGAGCTCCTACAATGAGCAGTTCTTC.

The rearrangement uses TRBV9 and TRBJ2-1; 14 nucleotides align to TRBD2. The CDR3 extends over 15 amino acids. The junction had 1 base not matched to a gene; V was cut back by 3 bases and J by 5 bases. CDR1 is SGDLS, CDR2 YYNGEE, per germline. As DNA, the CDR3 is TGTGCCAGCAGCGCGGGACTAGCGGGAGACAATGAGCAGTTCTTC. Translated: CASSAGLAGDNEQFF. The full variable domain, with the rest looked up from reference TRBV9 and TRBJ2-1, is DSGVTQTPKHLITATGQRVTLRCSPRSGDLSVYWYQQSLDQGLQFLIQYYNGEERAKGNILERFSAQQFPDLHSELNLSSLELGDSALYFCASSAGLAGDNEQFFGPGTRLTVL.

This clone has just one count. V is TRBV5-1 and J is TRBJ1-2, with a tentative D call TRBD1 (6 bases). CDR1 SGHRS and CDR2 YFSETQ come from the germline V gene. The CDR3 sequence is 14 residues long. V lost 1 base and J lost 8, with 15 bases in between. This CDR3 reads CASSLRTASRGYTF. The DNA for the CDR3 is TGCGCCAGCAGCTTGCGGACAGCGAGTCGGGGCTACACCTTC.

The genes are TRBV24-1 and TRBJ1-5; 8 bases line up with TRBD1. The CDR3 runs 17 residues. CDR1 is KGHDR and CDR2 is SFDVKD in the germline V gene. V lost 2 bases, J lost 7 bases, and 12 bases stayed unmatched. CDR3 DNA: TGTGCCACCAGTGATTCGCAGGTCGACAGGGGCGGGCAGCCCCAGCATTTT. Encoded protein: CATSDSQVDRGGQPQHF.